Each of the 22 T cell receptor beta chains below was sequenced from the same sample in a study of cytomegalovirus exposure and HLA in healthy donors. Primers included in the PCR were 60 Vbeta and 13 Jbeta primers. Clones were sequenced by immunoSEQ multiplex PCR, and TCRdb holds only the in-frame ones, with some missing. The table includes around 140,000 clones, approximately 76% detected once. The sample was PBMCs. The receptor set was obtained from a man in his forties or fifties in good health and CMV-seronegative.

The CDR3: CASSYRTELYNEQFF. The CDR3 DNA sequence: TGTGCCAGCAGTTATAGGACAGAGCTTTACAATGAGCAGTTCTTC. The rearrangement joins TRBV6-5 to TRBJ2-1, with D perhaps TRBD1 (6 bases). Germline V lookup: CDR1 MNHEY, CDR2 SVGAGI. The CDR3 extends over 15 amino acids. Trimming removed 3 bases from V and 4 bases from J, with 13 bases in between.

The chain employs TRBV7-2 and TRBJ1-5, with 8 bases lining up with TRBD1. Germline CDR1 reads SGHTA; CDR2 reads FQGNSA. V was clipped by 1 base and J by 4 bases; unmatched bases: 9. This CDR3 has 17 amino acids. The CDR3 loop is CASSLGLRQGANQPQHF. CDR3 DNA: TGTGCCAGCAGCTTAGGTCTTAGGCAGGGGGCGAATCAGCCCCAGCATTTT.

The chain uses TRBV6-1 and TRBJ2-3; 9 bases match TRBD1. V was pared by 6 bases and J by 4 bases, with 8 bases of the junction left unmatched. This CDR3 region has 15 residues. CDR1 is MNHNS and CDR2 is SASEGT in the germline V gene. The CDR3 reads CASRPGTGWPDTQYF. In DNA form, the CDR3 reads TGTGCCAGCAGACCCGGGACAGGGTGGCCAGATACGCAGTATTTT.

This sequence joins TRBV7-9 and TRBJ2-1, with D perhaps TRBD1 (5 bases). The CDR3 loop spans 14 amino acids. Germline V gene lookup returns CDR1 SEHNR and CDR2 FQNEAQ (reference sequence). Trimming removed 1 base at V and 4 bases at J, with 8 bases between. The CDR3 loop is CASSLGQNYNEQFF. The DNA of the CDR3 is TGTGCCAGCAGCTTAGGACAGAATTACAATGAGCAGTTCTTC.

J is TRBJ2-4 and V is TRBV11-3; TRBD2 aligns across 9 bases. The germline CDR1 and CDR2 sequences are SGHNT and YENEEA. This CDR3 region has 17 residues. V lost 5 bases and J lost 0; bases outside the gene matches: 8. CDR3 DNA sequence: TGTGCCAGCAGCCCCCTAGCGGGACATCTAGCCAAAAACATTCAGTACTTC. As protein: CASSPLAGHLAKNIQYF.

V and J are TRBV4-2 and TRBJ2-7, with D uncertain. Per germline, CDR1 LGHNA and CDR2 YNFKEQ. The CDR3 sequence is 13 residues long. Trimming removed 0 bases from V and 2 bases from J, with 5 bases in between. CDR3 loop: CASSQEYTYEQYF. CDR3 sequence (DNA): TGTGCCAGCAGCCAAGAGTATACCTACGAGCAGTACTTC.

This clone has only a few counts. The genes are TRBV19 and TRBJ2-5, with 13 bases aligning to TRBD2. The CDR3 totals 16 residues. From germline, CDR1 is LNHDA and CDR2 SQIVND (reference sequence). V lost 5 bases and J lost 1; bases outside the gene matches: 4. This CDR3 is CASSPRTSGSQETQYF. The CDR3 DNA reads as TGTGCCAGTAGTCCCCGGACTAGCGGGAGCCAAGAGACCCAGTACTTC.

The chain uses TRBV19 and TRBJ2-7, with 15 nucleotides matching TRBD2. The germline CDR1 and CDR2 sequences are LNHDA and SQIVND (reference sequence). V lost 3 bases and J lost 3; bases outside the gene matches: 9. The CDR3 sequence is 18 residues long. The CDR3: CASSIRTSGGGPIYEQYF. The CDR3, as DNA: TGTGCCAGTAGTATTCGGACTAGCGGGGGGGGGCCAATCTACGAGCAGTACTTC.

In this sample, this clone turned up a few times. The chain has TRBV5-4 and TRBJ2-7; 8 nucleotides agree with TRBD1. Germline V gene sequence: CDR1 SGHNT, CDR2 YYREEE (reference sequence). J lost 0 bases, V lost 5 bases, and 4 bases had no gene match. The CDR3 is 14 residues long. The CDR3 nucleotides read TGTGCCAGCAGTTTTGGACAGGGCTCCTACGAGCAGTACTTC. It yields the protein CASSFGQGSYEQYF.

This chain uses TRBV7-2 with TRBJ1-2; 8 nucleotides align to TRBD1. This CDR3 has 14 residues. Germline-derived CDR1 and CDR2 are SGHTA and FQGNSA. V shed 1 base and J 8 bases; nucleotides not matched to a gene: 6. The chain's CDR3 is CASSLGQGTRGYTF. The DNA for the CDR3 is TGTGCCAGCAGCTTAGGACAGGGGACGCGGGGCTACACCTTC.

This clone appeared a single time. J is TRBJ2-7 and V is TRBV9; the match to TRBD2 covers 9 bases. The CDR3 runs 16 residues. J lost 0 bases, V lost 0 bases, and 4 bases had no gene match. Germline V CDR1 and CDR2: SGDLS, YYNGEE. The CDR3 loop reads CASSVEASGASYEQYF. In DNA form, the CDR3 reads TGTGCCAGCAGCGTAGAAGCTAGCGGGGCCTCCTACGAGCAGTACTTC.

V gene TRBV28 combines with J gene TRBJ1-1; 10 nucleotides agree with TRBD1. Looked up from germline, CDR1 is MDHEN and CDR2 is SYDVKM. CDR3 length: 15 residues. The V segment lost 4 bases and the J segment 5 bases; nucleotides outside the gene matches: 7. The CDR3 region is CASSSRDRGKTEAFF. The CDR3 bases are TGTGCCAGCAGTTCCCGGGACAGGGGAAAAACTGAAGCTTTCTTT. The full variable domain, rest sourced from reference TRBV28 and TRBJ1-1, is DVKVTQSSRYLVKRTGEKVFLECVQDMDHENMFWYRQDPGLGLRLIYFSYDVKMKEKGDIPEGYSVSREKKERFSLILESASTNQTSMYLCASSSRDRGKTEAFFGQGTRLTVV.

This sequence joins TRBV4-2 and TRBJ2-2; 12 bases line up with TRBD2. Germline V lookup: CDR1 LGHNA, CDR2 YNFKEQ. The CDR3 runs 20 residues. Losses at the gene ends were 1 base for V and 0 bases for J; bases not matched to a gene: 9. The CDR3 DNA is TGTGCCAGCAGCCAAGCCCGGACTAGCGGGGTGCTGACGAACACCGGGGAGCTGTTTTTT. This sequence encodes CASSQARTSGVLTNTGELFF.

The CDR3 here is CASSRDFGGLNTGELFF. Here the CDR3 DNA reads TGTGCCAGCAGCCGGGACTTCGGTGGGCTGAACACCGGGGAGCTGTTTTTT. The chain joins TRBV11-3 to TRBJ2-2; possible D gene TRBD2, 6 bases. V lost 5 bases and J lost 1, with 17 bases in between. The CDR3 runs 17 residues. Germline CDR1 is SGHNT and CDR2 is YENEEA.

The rearrangement uses TRBV7-9 and TRBJ1-1; D not certain. The germline V gene encodes CDR1 SEHNR and CDR2 FQNEAQ (reference sequence). V gave up 4 bases and J gave up 5 bases, with 14 bases separating them. CDR3 length: 14 residues. For the CDR3, the DNA is TGTGCCAGCAGCTCGGCCCTTCGGGTAACTGAAGCTTTCTTT. Protein sequence: CASSSALRVTEAFF.

In DNA form, the CDR3 reads TGTGCCAGTAGTATAGATCGGCAGGGGGTATACAATGAGCAGTTCTTC. Protein: CASSIDRQGVYNEQFF. The genes are TRBV19 and TRBJ2-1; 7 bases line up with TRBD1. From germline, CDR1 is LNHDA and CDR2 SQIVND (reference sequence). The CDR3 spans 16 residues. V was clipped by 0 bases and J by 4 bases; unmatched bases: 6.

The chain couples TRBV27 to TRBJ2-7; 8 nucleotides match TRBD1. Germline CDR1 and CDR2: MNHEY and SMNVEV (reference sequence). V dropped 7 bases and J dropped 5; count of bases not matched to a gene: 7. The CDR3 loop spans 13 amino acids. The DNA for the CDR3 is TGTGCCAGCAACCCGACAGGGGCCCACGAGCAGTACTTC. Translating it yields CASNPTGAHEQYF.

V usage is TRBV11-2 and J usage is TRBJ2-7; 8 nucleotides line up with TRBD1. Trimming cost V 4 bases and J 11 bases; bases outside gene matches: 1. Looked up from germline, CDR1 is SGHAT and CDR2 is FQNNGV. This CDR3 spans 10 amino acids. CDR3 coding DNA: TGTGCCAGCAGCTCGGACAGGGAGTACTTC. Protein: CASSSDREYF.

V is TRBV28 and J is TRBJ1-3; the D gene is possibly TRBD1 (5 bases). Germline V gene data show CDR1 as MDHEN and CDR2 as SYDVKM. The CDR3 is 14 amino acids. V shed 7 bases and J shed 3 bases, with 13 bases lying between them. CDR3 DNA sequence: TGTGCCAGCACCCTCCCAGGGTTTGGAAACACCATATATTTT. Its protein product is CASTLPGFGNTIYF.

J is TRBJ2-1 and V is TRBV4-2, with 11 bases matching TRBD2. The V segment lost 2 bases and the J segment 0 bases; nucleotides outside the gene matches: 6. The CDR3 is 18 amino acids. Germline V gives CDR1 LGHNA, CDR2 YNFKEQ. CDR3 nucleotide sequence: TGTGCCAGCAGCCAACTTACTAGCGGGGGAAGCTCCTACAATGAGCAGTTCTTC. It is translated as CASSQLTSGGSSYNEQFF.

J is TRBJ2-4 and V is TRBV29-1; 10 bases fit TRBD1. The V and J ends lost 4 bases and 8 bases, in that order; junction bases with no gene match: 11. The CDR3 extends over 15 amino acids. Germline CDR1 and CDR2: SQVTM and ANQGSEA. CDR3 DNA sequence: TGCAGCGTTGTTCAAGGGACAGGGGAAAAGCACATTCAGTACTTC. Amino acids: CSVVQGTGEKHIQYF.

A few counts support this clone. The rearrangement uses TRBV4-1 and TRBJ1-2; possibly TRBD1 for D (5 bases). Germline-derived CDR1 and CDR2 are MGHRA and YSYEKL. The CDR3 loop spans 16 amino acids. The V gene lost 5 bases and the J gene lost 6 bases, with 22 bases spanning the gap. The CDR3 coding sequence is TGCGCCAGCAGCTACCAACGTAGTCAGGGCCTCGATGGCTACACCTTC. Translation gives CASSYQRSQGLDGYTF.